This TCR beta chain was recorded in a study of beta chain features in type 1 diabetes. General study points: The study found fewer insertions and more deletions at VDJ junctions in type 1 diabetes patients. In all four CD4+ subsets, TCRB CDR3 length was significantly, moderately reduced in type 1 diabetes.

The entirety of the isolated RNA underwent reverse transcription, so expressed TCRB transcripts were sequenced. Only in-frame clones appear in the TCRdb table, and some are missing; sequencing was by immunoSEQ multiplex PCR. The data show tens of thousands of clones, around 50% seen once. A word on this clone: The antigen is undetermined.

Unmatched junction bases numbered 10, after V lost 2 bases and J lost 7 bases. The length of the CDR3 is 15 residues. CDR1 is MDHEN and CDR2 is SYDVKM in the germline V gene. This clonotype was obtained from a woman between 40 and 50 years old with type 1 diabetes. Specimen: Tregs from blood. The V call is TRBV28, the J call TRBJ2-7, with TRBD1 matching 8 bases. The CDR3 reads CASSLPGGAFEEQYF. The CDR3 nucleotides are TGTGCCAGCAGTTTACCAGGGGGCGCCTTTGAAGAGCAGTACTTC. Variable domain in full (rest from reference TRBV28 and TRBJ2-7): DVKVTQSSRYLVKRTGEKVFLECVQDMDHENMFWYRQDPGLGLRLIYFSYDVKMKEKGDIPEGYSVSREKKERFSLILESASTNQTSMYLCASSLPGGAFEEQYFGPGTRLTVT.